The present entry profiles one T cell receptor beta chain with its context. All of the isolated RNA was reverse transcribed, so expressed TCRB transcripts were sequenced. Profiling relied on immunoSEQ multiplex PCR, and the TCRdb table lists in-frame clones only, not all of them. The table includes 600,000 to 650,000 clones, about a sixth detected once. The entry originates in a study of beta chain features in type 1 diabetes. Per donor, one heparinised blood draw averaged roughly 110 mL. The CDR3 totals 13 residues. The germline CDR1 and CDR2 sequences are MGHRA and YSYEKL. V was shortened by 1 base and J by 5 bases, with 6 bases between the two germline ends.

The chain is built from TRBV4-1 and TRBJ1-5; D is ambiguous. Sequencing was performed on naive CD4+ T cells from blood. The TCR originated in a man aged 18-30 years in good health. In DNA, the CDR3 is TGCGCCAGCAGCCAAGGACAAGATCAGCCCCAGCATTTT. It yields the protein CASSQGQDQPQHF.